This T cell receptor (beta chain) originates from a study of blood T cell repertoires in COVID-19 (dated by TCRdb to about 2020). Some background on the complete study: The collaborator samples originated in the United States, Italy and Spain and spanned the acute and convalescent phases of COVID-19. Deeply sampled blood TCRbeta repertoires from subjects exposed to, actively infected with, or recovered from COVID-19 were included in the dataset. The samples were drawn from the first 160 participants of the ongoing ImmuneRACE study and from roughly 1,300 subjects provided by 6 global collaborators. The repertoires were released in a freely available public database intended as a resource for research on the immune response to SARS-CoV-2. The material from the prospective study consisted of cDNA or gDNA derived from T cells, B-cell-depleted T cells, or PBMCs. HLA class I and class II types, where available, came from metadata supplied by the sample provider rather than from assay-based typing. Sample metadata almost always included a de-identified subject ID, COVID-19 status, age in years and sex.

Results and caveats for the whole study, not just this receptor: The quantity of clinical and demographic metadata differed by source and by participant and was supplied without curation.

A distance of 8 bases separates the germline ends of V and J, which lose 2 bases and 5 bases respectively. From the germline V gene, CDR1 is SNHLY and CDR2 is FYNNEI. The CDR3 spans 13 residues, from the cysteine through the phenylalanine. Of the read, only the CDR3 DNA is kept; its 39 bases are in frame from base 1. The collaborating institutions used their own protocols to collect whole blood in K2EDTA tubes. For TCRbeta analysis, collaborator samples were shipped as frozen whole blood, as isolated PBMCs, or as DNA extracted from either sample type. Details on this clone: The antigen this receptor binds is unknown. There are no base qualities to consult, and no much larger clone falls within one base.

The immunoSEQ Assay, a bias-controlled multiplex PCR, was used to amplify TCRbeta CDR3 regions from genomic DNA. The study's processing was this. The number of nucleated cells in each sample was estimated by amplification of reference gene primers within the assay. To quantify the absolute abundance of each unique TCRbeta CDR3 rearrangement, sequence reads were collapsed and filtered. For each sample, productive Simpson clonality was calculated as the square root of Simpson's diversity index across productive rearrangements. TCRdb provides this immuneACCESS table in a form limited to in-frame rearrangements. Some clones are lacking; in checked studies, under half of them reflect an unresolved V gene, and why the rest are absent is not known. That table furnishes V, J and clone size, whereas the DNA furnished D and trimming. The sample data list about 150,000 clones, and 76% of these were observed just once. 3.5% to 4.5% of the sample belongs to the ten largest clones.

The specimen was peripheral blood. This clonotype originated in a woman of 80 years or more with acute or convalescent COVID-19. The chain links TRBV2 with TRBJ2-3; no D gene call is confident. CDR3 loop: CASSEMAVDTQYF. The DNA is TGTGCCAGCAGTGAAATGGCGGTAGATACGCAGTATTTT.